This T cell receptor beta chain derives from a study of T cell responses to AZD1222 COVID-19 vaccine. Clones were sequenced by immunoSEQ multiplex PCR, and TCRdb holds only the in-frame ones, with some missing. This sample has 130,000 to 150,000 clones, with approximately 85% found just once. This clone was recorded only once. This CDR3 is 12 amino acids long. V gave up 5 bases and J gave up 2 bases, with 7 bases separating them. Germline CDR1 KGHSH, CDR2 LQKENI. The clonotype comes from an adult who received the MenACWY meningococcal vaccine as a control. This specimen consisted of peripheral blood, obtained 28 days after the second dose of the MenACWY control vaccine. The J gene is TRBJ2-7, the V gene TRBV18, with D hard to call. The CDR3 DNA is TGTGCCAGCTCATCGAACACCTACGAGCAGTACTTC. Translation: CASSSNTYEQYF. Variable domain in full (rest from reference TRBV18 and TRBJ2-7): NAGVMQNPRHLVRRRGQEARLRCSPMKGHSHVYWYRQLPEEGLKFMVYLQKENIIDESGMPKERFSAEFPKEGPSILRIQQVVRGDSAAYFCASSSNTYEQYFGPGTRLTVT.